This T cell receptor (beta chain) is drawn from a study of blood T cell repertoires in COVID-19. Study-level background: Donors in the United States, Italy and Spain gave samples during acute or convalescent COVID-19.

TCRdb's table, derived via immunoSEQ multiplex PCR, lists solely in-frame clones and lacks some. Of around 250,000 clones in the sample, about 80% are singletons; the top ten hold over 4%. V dropped 1 base and J dropped 4; count of bases not matched to a gene: 0. Germline V gene lookup returns CDR1 KGHSH and CDR2 LQKENI. This CDR3 contains 13 residues. Adults between roughly 18 and 100 years of age took part from some 25 US areas. The TCR comes from a man aged 25 to 40 with acute COVID-19. The chain combines TRBV18 with TRBJ2-5, with 7 bases fitting TRBD2. Sequences were obtained from PBMCs or T cells enriched from blood (not recorded which). The chain's CDR3 is CASSPLAGETQYF. As DNA, the CDR3 is TGTGCCAGCTCACCACTAGCGGGAGAGACCCAGTACTTC.